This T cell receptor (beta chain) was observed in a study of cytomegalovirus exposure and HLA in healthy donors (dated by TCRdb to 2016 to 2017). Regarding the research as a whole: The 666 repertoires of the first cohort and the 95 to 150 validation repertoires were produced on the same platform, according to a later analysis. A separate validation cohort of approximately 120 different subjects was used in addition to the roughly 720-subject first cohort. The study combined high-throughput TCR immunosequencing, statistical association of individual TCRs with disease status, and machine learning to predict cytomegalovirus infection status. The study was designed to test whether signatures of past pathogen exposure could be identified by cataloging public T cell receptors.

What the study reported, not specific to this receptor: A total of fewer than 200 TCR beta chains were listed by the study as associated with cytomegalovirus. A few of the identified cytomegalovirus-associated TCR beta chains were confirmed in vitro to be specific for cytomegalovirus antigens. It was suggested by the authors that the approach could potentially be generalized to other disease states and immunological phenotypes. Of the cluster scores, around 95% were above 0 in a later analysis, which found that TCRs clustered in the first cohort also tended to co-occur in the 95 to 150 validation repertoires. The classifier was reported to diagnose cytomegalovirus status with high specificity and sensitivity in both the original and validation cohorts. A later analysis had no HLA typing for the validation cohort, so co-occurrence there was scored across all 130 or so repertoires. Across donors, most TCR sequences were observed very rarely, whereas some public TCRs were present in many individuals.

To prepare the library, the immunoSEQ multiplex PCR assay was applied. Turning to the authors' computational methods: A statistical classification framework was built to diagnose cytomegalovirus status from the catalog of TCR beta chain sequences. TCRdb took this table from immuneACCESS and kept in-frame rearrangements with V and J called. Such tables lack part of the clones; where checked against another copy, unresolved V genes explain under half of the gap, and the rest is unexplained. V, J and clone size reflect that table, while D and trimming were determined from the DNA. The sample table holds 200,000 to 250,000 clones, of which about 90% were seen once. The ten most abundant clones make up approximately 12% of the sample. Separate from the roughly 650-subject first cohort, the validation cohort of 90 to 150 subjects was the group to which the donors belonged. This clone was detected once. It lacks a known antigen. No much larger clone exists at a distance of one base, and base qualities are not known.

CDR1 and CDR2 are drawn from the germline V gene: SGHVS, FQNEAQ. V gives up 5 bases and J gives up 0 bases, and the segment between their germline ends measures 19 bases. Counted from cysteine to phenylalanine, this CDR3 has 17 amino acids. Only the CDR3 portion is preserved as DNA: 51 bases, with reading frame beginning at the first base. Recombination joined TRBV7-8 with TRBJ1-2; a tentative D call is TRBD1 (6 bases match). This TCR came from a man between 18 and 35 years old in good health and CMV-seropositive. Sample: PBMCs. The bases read TGTGCCAGCAGCCCCCGGGACCCGGGACAAGCTAACTATGGCTACACCTTC. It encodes CASSPRDPGQANYGYTF.